This is a list of T cell receptor beta chains from one sample in a study of identical twins. TCRdb recomputed calls from the 5' RACE reads with MiXCR, one row per CDR3 protein. This sample has over 500,000 distinct CDR3 sequences, with roughly 21% found just once. These records were also assigned to another study, of T cells expressing NK-cell markers.

What was sequenced was CD4+ T cells sorted from blood. These receptors were obtained from a woman under 30 in good health. The CDR3 runs from the conserved cysteine through the conserved F or W. A D gene is named only where the DNA matches it firmly. The listing skips clone size in some rows; elsewhere it reads once, few, many or a size class.

DNA: TGCGCCAGCAGCTTCTCTGGGGTGAATCAGCCCCAGCATTTT
CDR3: CASSFSGVNQPQHF
V: TRBV5-1
size: many
J: TRBJ1-5
D: -

DNA: TGCGCCAGCAGCTTTTGGACAGGCGGAGGGATCGTGAATGAGCAGTTCTTC
CDR3: CASSFWTGGGIVNEQFF
V: TRBV5-1
size: few
J: TRBJ2-1
D: -

DNA: TGCAGTGCTAGTGGTAGGGGGAGAAATCAGCCCCAGCATTTT
CDR3: CSASGRGRNQPQHF
V: TRBV20-1
size: many
J: TRBJ1-5
D: -

DNA: TGCGCCAGCAGCAAAGGGGACAGGGGGACCCACAATGAGCAGTTCTTC
CDR3: CASSKGDRGTHNEQFF
V: TRBV4-3
size: once
J: TRBJ2-1
D: TRBD1

DNA: TGTGCCACCAGTGATTCTAGCGGGGGCGGCCGCACCGGGGAGCTGTTTTTT
CDR3: CATSDSSGGGRTGELFF
V: TRBV24-1
size: -
J: TRBJ2-2
D: TRBD2

DNA: TGCAGTGCTAGTGGCGGGGACAGGTACGAGCAGTACTTC
CDR3: CSASGGDRYEQYF
V: TRBV20-1
size: -
J: TRBJ2-7
D: TRBD1

DNA: TGCGCCAGCAGTGGGATGTGGGGCACTGAAGCTTTCTTT
CDR3: CASSGMWGTEAFF
V: TRBV10-2
size: once
J: TRBJ1-1
D: -

DNA: TGTGCCAGCAGCTTCTCTTCCCAGCGGGAAAAACTGTTTTTT
CDR3: CASSFSSQREKLFF
V: TRBV7-9
size: few
J: TRBJ1-4
D: -

DNA: TGTGCCAGCAGCCCCCTTGGAGGGAGGACCGGGGAGCTGTTTTTT
CDR3: CASSPLGGRTGELFF
V: TRBV12-3/TRBV12-4
size: -
J: TRBJ2-2
D: -

DNA: TGTGCCAGCAAACCCGGGATCTCCCAAGAGACCCAGTACTTC
CDR3: CASKPGISQETQYF
V: TRBV6-2/TRBV6-3
size: few
J: TRBJ2-5
D: -

DNA: TGTGCCAGCAGCTTCGTAGGGAATGAAAAACTGTTTTTT
CDR3: CASSFVGNEKLFF
V: TRBV5-5
size: -
J: TRBJ1-4
D: -

DNA: TGTGCCAGCAGTTTAACTTTCTCGGCTAACGGGAATCAGCCCCAGCATTTT
CDR3: CASSLTFSANGNQPQHF
V: TRBV12-3/TRBV12-4
size: few
J: TRBJ1-5
D: -

DNA: TGCGCCAGCAGCCAAGATTCTGGGAGGGGCTACACCTTC
CDR3: CASSQDSGRGYTF
V: TRBV4-3
size: many
J: TRBJ1-2
D: -

DNA: TGCAGCGTTCTAGGGTTTGCTAACTATGGCTACACCTTC
CDR3: CSVLGFANYGYTF
V: TRBV29-1
size: -
J: TRBJ1-2
D: -

DNA: TGTGCCAGCAGTTTAGGAGGGGGGGAGCAGTACTTC
CDR3: CASSLGGGEQYF
V: TRBV12-3/TRBV12-4
size: few
J: TRBJ2-7
D: -

DNA: TGCGCCAGCAAACGGGAGGGGGTCGCCTATGGCTACACCTTC
CDR3: CASKREGVAYGYTF
V: TRBV10-2
size: -
J: TRBJ1-2
D: -